These 20 T cell receptor beta chains share one sample of origin, sequenced in a study of Graves' ophthalmopathy and Graves' hyperthyroidism. Amplifying from RNA transcripts, the study obtained TCR beta CDR3 regions. First-round RT-PCR employed HTBI primers, with a second-round multiplex PCR after it. Each CDR3 protein gets one entry after TCRdb re-called the multiplex PCR reads with MiXCR. The sample records about 1.1 million distinct CDR3 sequences, approximately 35% being singletons. The sample taken for sequencing was peripheral blood or thyroid tissue (not recorded which). The receptor source for this set is an adult man with Graves' hyperthyroidism.

This rearrangement joins TRBV7-9 to TRBJ2-6, with a tentative D call TRBD1 (5 bases). The CDR3 has 15 residues. CDR1 is SEHNR, CDR2 FQNEAQ, per germline (reference sequence). Trimming removed 2 bases at V and 4 bases at J, with 9 bases between. The CDR3 reads CASSLMDTGANVLTF. In DNA form, the CDR3 reads TGTGCCAGCAGCTTAATGGACACCGGGGCCAACGTCCTGACTTTC.

This clonotype was found many times. The rearrangement links TRBV24-1 to TRBJ2-2, with a possible D match to TRBD1 (6 bases). The germline V gene encodes CDR1 KGHDR and CDR2 SFDVKD. Trimming cost V 0 bases and J 1 base, with 8 bases left between them. This CDR3 has 16 amino acids. This CDR3 reads CATSDLQGWNTGELFF. CDR3 DNA: TGTGCCACCAGTGATTTGCAGGGGTGGAACACCGGGGAGCTGTTTTTT.

This clonotype was found many times. This chain connects TRBV29-1 to TRBJ2-5, with D possibly being TRBD2 (6 bases). CDR1 is SQVTM and CDR2 is ANQGSEA in the germline V gene. Trimming removed 4 bases at V and 1 base at J, with 13 bases between. This CDR3 has 14 amino acids. For the CDR3, the DNA is TGCAGCGTTGGACACGGGGGACTCCAAGAGACCCAGTACTTC. Encoded protein: CSVGHGGLQETQYF.

This clonotype was seen at least ten times. This chain links TRBV7-9 with TRBJ2-7; 9 nucleotides agree with TRBD2. V dropped 4 bases and J dropped 4; count of bases not matched to a gene: 5. The V gene's germline CDR1 is SEHNR and CDR2 FQNEAQ (reference sequence). The CDR3 consists of 14 residues. The CDR3, as DNA: TGTGCCAGCAGCTCCCTAGCGGGGATATACGAGCAGTACTTC. Amino acid sequence: CASSSLAGIYEQYF.

This clonotype was detected a few times. The chain links TRBV20-1 to TRBJ2-5, with D maybe TRBD1 (6 bases). This CDR3 spans 12 amino acids. Per the germline V gene, CDR1 is DFQATT and CDR2 is SNEGSKA (reference sequence). With 6 bases removed from V and 5 bases from J, the gap between germline ends came to 13 bases. The CDR3 DNA sequence: TGCAGTGCCAGCGCAGGGGTCGAGACCCAGTACTTC. This encodes CSASAGVETQYF.

The table lists this clonotype with many counts. As DNA, the CDR3 is TGTGCCAGCAGCCGTGGGTTGCGGGAGACCCAGTACTTC. Amino acid sequence: CASSRGLRETQYF. This chain links TRBV7-6 with TRBJ2-5; no reliable D call. The CDR3 totals 13 residues. V lost 5 bases to trimming and J lost 5 bases, with 12 bases between them. Germline V gives CDR1 SGHVS, CDR2 FNYEAQ.

The V call is TRBV20-1, the J call TRBJ1-5; D may be TRBD1 (5 bases). The length of the CDR3 is 15 residues. Germline CDR1 is DFQATT and CDR2 is SNEGSKA (reference sequence). The germline V and J ends were trimmed by 1 base and 8 bases, with 18 bases remaining between them. The CDR3: CSARGGAGREKPQHF. Written as DNA, the CDR3 is TGCAGTGCTAGAGGTGGGGCGGGCCGCGAGAAGCCCCAGCATTTT.

The chain has TRBV28 and TRBJ1-4; 9 nucleotides align to TRBD1. Germline V gene data show CDR1 as MDHEN and CDR2 as SYDVKM. This CDR3 has 15 amino acids. Germline trimming cut 4 bases from V and 7 bases from J; bases unmatched to any gene: 7. The DNA for the CDR3 is TGTGCCAGCAGTTCCCCCGGGACAGGGAGTGAAAAACTGTTTTTT. Protein sequence: CASSSPGTGSEKLFF.

Concerning this clonotype: A much larger clone differs by one base, so this may be a read error. The chain uses TRBV20-1 and TRBJ1-6; unclear D gene. This CDR3 has 16 residues. V was pared by 0 bases and J by 11 bases, with 20 bases between. Looked up from germline, CDR1 is DFQATT and CDR2 is SNEGSKA (reference sequence). The CDR3 loop is CSARDTSRVWDPPLHF. As DNA, the CDR3 is TGCAGTGCTAGAGATACCAGTAGGGTTTGGGATCCACCCCTCCACTTT.

This clonotype appeared many times. This sequence joins TRBV19 and TRBJ2-2; D is undetermined. The CDR3 covers 15 residues. The V end lost 7 bases, the J end lost 5 bases, and 17 bases lay between the germline ends. Germline CDR1 LNHDA, CDR2 SQIVND (reference sequence). This chain's CDR3 is CASIYGTSGTGELFF. The DNA of the CDR3 is TGTGCCAGTATTTACGGCACCAGTGGGACCGGGGAGCTGTTTTTT.

This clonotype was picked up a small number of times. V usage is TRBV10-3 and J usage is TRBJ2-7; 11 bases are a match to TRBD2. Trimming at V came to 4 bases and at J to 6 bases, leaving 2 bases not matched to a gene. Germline CDR1 reads ENHRY; CDR2 reads SYGVKD. The CDR3 consists of 13 residues. The CDR3 nucleotides are TGTGCCATCAGTGGACTAGCGGGACCCGAGCAGTACTTC. This encodes CAISGLAGPEQYF.

The chain combines TRBV6-5 with TRBJ2-7; no firm D call. V dropped 5 bases and J dropped 1 base, with 12 bases sitting between them. CDR3 length: 14 amino acids. Germline V gene sequence: CDR1 MNHEY, CDR2 SVGAGI. The CDR3 sequence: CASSEWQDSYEQYF. DNA of the CDR3: TGTGCCAGCAGTGAATGGCAGGATTCCTACGAGCAGTACTTC.

This clonotype has only a few counts. The V call is TRBV5-1, the J call TRBJ2-7; 8 nucleotides align to TRBD1. The CDR3 is made up of 14 amino acids. The V segment lost 1 base and the J segment 5 bases; nucleotides outside the gene matches: 5. Germline-derived CDR1 and CDR2 are SGHRS and YFSETQ. The CDR3: CASSLYRGIDEQYF. The CDR3 coding sequence is TGCGCCAGCAGCTTGTACAGGGGGATTGACGAGCAGTACTTC.

The V and J genes are TRBV7-3 and TRBJ1-1; D is perhaps TRBD1 (6 bases). This CDR3 is built from 14 residues. The V end was cut by 5 bases, the J end by 5 bases, with 15 bases between. Germline V lookup: CDR1 SGHTA, CDR2 FQGTGA. CDR3 in DNA: TGTGCCAGCAGCCAAACAGGGTTGTTTACTGAAGCTTTCTTT. Residues: CASSQTGLFTEAFF. Variable domain in full (rest from reference TRBV7-3 and TRBJ1-1): GAGVSQTPSNKVTEKGKYVELRCDPISGHTALYWYRQSLGQGPEFLIYFQGTGAADDSGLPNDRFFAVRPEGSVSTLKIQRTERGDSAVYLCASSQTGLFTEAFFGQGTRLTVV.

In its sample, this clonotype was seen many times. V and J are TRBV4-3 and TRBJ1-1; no firm D call. This CDR3 has 16 residues. Germline-derived CDR1 and CDR2 are LGHNA and YSLEER. V dropped 0 bases and J dropped 0 bases, with 11 bases sitting between them. Here the CDR3 DNA reads TGCGCCAGCAGCCAAGATGAACACGACATGAACACTGAAGCTTTCTTT. Translation: CASSQDEHDMNTEAFF.

There are many counts of this clonotype. The chain combines TRBV7-3 with TRBJ1-5, with 7 positions matching TRBD1. The CDR3 has 15 amino acids. V was pared by 6 bases and J by 5 bases, with 10 bases of the junction left unmatched. Per germline, CDR1 SGHTA and CDR2 FQGTGA. DNA of the CDR3: TGTGCCAGCAGGCCGCGGGACAGTCCCCATCAGCCCCAGCATTTT. It is translated as CASRPRDSPHQPQHF.

This clonotype was seen many times. The CDR3 sequence: CASSHIRTSVQETQYF. CDR3 in DNA: TGTGCCAGCAGTCACATACGGACTAGCGTCCAAGAGACCCAGTACTTC. The chain employs TRBV14 and TRBJ2-5; the match to TRBD2 covers 9 bases. Germline CDR1 is SGHDN and CDR2 is FVKESK. V shed 6 bases and J 1 base; nucleotides not matched to a gene: 9. CDR3 length: 16 residues.

This clonotype has just a few counts. The chain joins TRBV20-1 to TRBJ2-7, with 12 nucleotides matching TRBD2. Germline CDR1 and CDR2: DFQATT and SNEGSKA (reference sequence). V lost 6 bases and J lost 4; bases outside the gene matches: 13. The CDR3 runs to 16 residues. The CDR3 sequence: CSALHPSGGALYEQYF. The CDR3 DNA sequence: TGCAGTGCCCTCCACCCTAGCGGGGGGGCTCTATACGAGCAGTACTTC.

This chain uses TRBV27 with TRBJ1-2; TRBD1 agrees at 8 bases. The CDR3 totals 14 residues. CDR1 and CDR2 (germline): MNHEY, SMNVEV (reference sequence). Trimming removed 6 bases from V and 6 bases from J; junction bases left unmatched: 9. CDR3 sequence reads: CASSLYQTGDGYTF. Written as DNA, the CDR3 is TGTGCCAGCAGCTTGTATCAGACAGGGGATGGCTACACCTTC.

At least ten counts were recorded for this clonotype. The rearrangement uses TRBV24-1 and TRBJ2-7, with 7 positions matching TRBD1. The V gene's germline CDR1 is KGHDR and CDR2 SFDVKD. The trim removed 5 bases at V and 3 bases at J, leaving 9 bases unmatched. This CDR3 has 15 residues. CDR3 nucleotide sequence: TGTGCCACCAGTGCCCGGACAGGAAGACACTACGAGCAGTACTTC. It is translated as CATSARTGRHYEQYF.